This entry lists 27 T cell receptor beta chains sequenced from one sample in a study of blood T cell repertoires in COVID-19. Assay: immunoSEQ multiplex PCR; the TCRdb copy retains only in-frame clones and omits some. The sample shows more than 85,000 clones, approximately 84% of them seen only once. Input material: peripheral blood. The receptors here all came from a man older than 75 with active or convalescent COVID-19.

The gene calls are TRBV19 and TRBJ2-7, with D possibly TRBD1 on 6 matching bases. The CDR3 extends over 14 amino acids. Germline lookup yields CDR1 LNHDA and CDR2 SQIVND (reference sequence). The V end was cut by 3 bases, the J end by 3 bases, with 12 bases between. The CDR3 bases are TGTGCCAGTAGTATGTATACAGGGAGCTACGAGCAGTACTTC. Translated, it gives CASSMYTGSYEQYF.

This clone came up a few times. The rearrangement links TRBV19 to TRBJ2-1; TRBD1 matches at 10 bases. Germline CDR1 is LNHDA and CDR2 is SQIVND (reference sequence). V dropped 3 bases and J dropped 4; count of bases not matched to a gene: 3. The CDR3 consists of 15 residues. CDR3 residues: CASSMDRGKYNEQFF. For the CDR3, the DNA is TGTGCCAGTAGTATGGACAGGGGGAAATACAATGAGCAGTTCTTC.

CDR3 region: CASSQEGSSPLHF. CDR3 bases: TGTGCCAGCAGCCAAGAGGGCAGTTCACCCCTCCACTTT. The chain combines TRBV3-1 (or the pseudogene TRBV3-2) with TRBJ1-6; D unclear. This CDR3 comprises 13 residues. Between the trimmed V and J ends, which lost 0 bases and 9 bases, there was a span of 6 bases. Germline V lookup: CDR1 LGHDT, CDR2 YNNKEL (reference sequence).

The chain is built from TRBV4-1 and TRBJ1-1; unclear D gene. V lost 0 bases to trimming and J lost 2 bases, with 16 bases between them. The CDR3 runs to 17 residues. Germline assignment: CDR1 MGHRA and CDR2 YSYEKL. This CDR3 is CASSQDPAAGFNTEAFF. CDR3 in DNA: TGCGCCAGCAGCCAAGACCCTGCGGCGGGATTTAACACTGAAGCTTTCTTT.

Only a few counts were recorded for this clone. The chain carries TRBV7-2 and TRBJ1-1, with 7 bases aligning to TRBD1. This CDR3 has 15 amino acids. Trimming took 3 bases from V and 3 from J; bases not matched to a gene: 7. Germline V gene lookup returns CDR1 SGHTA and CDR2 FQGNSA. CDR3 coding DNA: TGTGCCAGCAGCTTGGGGGGACAGCGATACACTGAAGCTTTCTTT. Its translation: CASSLGGQRYTEAFF.

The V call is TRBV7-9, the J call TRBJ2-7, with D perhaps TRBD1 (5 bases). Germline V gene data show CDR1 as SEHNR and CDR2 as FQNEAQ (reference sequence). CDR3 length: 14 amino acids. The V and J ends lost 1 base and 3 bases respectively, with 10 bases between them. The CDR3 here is CASSLGGQGYEQYF. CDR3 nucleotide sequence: TGTGCCAGCAGCTTAGGTGGACAAGGCTACGAGCAGTACTTC. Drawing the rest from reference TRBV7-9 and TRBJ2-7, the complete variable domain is DTGVSQNPRHKITKRGQNVTFRCDPISEHNRLYWYRQTLGQGPEFLTYFQNEAQLEKSRLLSDRFSAERPKGSFSTLEIQRTEQGDSAMYLCASSLGGQGYEQYFGPGTRLTVT.

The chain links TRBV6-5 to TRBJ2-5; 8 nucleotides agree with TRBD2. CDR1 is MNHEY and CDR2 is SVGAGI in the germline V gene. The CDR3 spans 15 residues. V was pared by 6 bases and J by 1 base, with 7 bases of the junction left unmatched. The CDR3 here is CASSPLGTSQETQYF. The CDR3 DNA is TGTGCCAGCAGCCCCCTGGGGACTAGCCAAGAGACCCAGTACTTC.

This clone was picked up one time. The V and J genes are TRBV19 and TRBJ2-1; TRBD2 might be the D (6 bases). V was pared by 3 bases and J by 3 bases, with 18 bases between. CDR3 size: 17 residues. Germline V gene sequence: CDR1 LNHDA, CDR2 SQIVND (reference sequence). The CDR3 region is CASSISPSTSIYNEQFF. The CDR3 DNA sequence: TGTGCCAGTAGTATTTCCCCTTCGACTAGTATCTACAATGAGCAGTTCTTC.

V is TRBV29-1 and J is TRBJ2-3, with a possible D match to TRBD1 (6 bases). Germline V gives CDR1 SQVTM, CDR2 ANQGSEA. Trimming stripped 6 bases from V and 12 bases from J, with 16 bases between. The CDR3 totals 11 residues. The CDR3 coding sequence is TGCAGCGTGGACGGGACACGGAGCCAGTATTTT. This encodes CSVDGTRSQYF.

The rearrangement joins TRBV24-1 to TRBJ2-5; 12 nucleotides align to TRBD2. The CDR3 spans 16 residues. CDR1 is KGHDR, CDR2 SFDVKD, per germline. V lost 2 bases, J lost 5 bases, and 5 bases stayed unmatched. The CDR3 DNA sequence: TGTGCCACCAGTGATTCTCTAGCGGGGGGGCGGGAGACCCAGTACTTC. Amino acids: CATSDSLAGGRETQYF.

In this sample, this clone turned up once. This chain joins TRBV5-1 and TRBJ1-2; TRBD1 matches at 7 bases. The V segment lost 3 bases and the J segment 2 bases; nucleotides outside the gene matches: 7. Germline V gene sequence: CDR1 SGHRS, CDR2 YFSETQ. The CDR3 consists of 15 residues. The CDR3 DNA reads TGCGCCAGCAGCTACAGACAGGGTTCGAACTATGGCTACACCTTC. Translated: CASSYRQGSNYGYTF.

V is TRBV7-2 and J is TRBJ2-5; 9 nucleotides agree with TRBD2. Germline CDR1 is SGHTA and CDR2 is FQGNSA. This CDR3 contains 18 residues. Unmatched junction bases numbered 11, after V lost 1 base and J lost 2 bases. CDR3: CASSLGLLALAGQETQYF. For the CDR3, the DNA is TGTGCCAGCAGCTTAGGCCTTTTGGCGCTAGCGGGACAAGAGACCCAGTACTTC.

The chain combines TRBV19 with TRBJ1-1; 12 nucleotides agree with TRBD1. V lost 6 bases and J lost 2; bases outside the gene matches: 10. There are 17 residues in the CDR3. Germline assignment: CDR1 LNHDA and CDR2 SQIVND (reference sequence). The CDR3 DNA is TGTGCCAGTAGGCAGACCGGGACAGGGGGCGGAAACACTGAAGCTTTCTTT. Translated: CASRQTGTGGGNTEAFF.

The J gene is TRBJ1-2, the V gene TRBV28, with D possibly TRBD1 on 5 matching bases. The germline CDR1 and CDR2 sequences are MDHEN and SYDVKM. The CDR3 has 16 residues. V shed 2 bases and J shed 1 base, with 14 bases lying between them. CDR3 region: CASSLRGTTGNYGYTF. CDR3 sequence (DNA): TGTGCCAGCAGTTTACGCGGGACGACGGGTAACTATGGCTACACCTTC.

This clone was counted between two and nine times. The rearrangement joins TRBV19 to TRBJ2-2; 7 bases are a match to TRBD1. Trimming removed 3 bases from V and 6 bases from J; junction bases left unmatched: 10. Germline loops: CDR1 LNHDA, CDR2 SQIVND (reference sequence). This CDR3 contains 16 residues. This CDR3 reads CASSIILGQGAGELFF. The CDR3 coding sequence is TGTGCCAGTAGTATCATCCTCGGGCAGGGGGCCGGGGAGCTGTTTTTT. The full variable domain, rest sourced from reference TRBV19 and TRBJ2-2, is DGGITQSPKYLFRKEGQNVTLSCEQNLNHDAMYWYRQDPGQGLRLIYYSQIVNDFQKGDIAEGYSVSREKKESFPLTVTSAQKNPTAFYLCASSIILGQGAGELFFGEGSRLTVL.

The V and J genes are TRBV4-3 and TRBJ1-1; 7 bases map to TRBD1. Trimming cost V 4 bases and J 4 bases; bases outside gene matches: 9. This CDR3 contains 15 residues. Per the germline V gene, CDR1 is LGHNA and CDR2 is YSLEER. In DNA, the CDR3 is TGCGCCAGCAGCCTTATGGGACAGCGAGGCACTGAAGCTTTCTTT. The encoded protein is CASSLMGQRGTEAFF.

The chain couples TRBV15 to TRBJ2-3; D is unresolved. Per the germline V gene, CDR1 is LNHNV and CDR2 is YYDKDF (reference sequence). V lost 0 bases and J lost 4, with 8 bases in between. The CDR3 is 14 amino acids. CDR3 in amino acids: CATSRDVGADTQYF. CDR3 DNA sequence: TGTGCCACCAGCAGAGACGTGGGCGCAGATACGCAGTATTTT.

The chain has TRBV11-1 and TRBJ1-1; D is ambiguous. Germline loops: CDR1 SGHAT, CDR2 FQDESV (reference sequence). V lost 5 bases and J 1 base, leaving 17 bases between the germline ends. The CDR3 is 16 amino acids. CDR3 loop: CASSQKRLRENTEAFF. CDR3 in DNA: TGTGCCAGCAGCCAGAAAAGACTACGGGAGAACACTGAAGCTTTCTTT.

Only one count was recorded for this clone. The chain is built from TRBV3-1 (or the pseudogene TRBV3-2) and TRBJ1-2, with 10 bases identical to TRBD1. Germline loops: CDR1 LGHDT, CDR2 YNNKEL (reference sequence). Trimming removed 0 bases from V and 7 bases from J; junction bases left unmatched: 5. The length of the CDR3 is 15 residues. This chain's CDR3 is CASSQDLWDRGGYTF. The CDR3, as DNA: TGTGCCAGCAGCCAAGATCTATGGGACAGGGGTGGCTACACCTTC.

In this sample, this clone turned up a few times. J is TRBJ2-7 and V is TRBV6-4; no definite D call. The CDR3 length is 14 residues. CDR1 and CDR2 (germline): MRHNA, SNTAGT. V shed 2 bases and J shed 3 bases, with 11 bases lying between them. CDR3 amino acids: CASSDHQLNYEQYF. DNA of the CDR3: TGTGCCAGCAGTGACCACCAACTGAACTACGAGCAGTACTTC.

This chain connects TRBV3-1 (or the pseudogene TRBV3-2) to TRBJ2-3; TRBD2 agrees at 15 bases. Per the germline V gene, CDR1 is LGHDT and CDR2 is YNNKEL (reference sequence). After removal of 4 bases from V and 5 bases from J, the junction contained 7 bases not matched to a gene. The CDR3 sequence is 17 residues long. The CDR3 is CASSRFGTSGGLDTQYF. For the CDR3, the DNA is TGTGCCAGCAGCCGATTTGGGACTAGCGGGGGGTTAGATACGCAGTATTTT.

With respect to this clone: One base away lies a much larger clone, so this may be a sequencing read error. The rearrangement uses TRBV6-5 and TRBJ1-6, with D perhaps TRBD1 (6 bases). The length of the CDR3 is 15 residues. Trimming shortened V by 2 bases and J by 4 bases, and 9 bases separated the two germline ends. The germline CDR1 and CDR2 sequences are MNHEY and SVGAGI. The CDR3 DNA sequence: TGTGCCAGCAGTTACCAGACAGGATATAATTCACCCCTCCACTTT. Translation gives CASSYQTGYNSPLHF.

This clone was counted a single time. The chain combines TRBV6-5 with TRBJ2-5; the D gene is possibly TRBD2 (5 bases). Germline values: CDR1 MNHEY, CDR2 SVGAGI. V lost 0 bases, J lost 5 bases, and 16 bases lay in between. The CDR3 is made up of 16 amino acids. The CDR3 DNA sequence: TGTGCCAGCAGTTACTCGGTAGGAGGCACTGGGGAGACCCAGTACTTC. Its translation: CASSYSVGGTGETQYF.

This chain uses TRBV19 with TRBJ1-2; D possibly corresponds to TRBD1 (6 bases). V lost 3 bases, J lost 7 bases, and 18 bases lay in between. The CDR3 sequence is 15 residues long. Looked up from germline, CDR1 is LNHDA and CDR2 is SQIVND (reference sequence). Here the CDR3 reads CASSIGLDSMRGYTF. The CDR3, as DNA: TGTGCCAGTAGTATCGGTCTGGACAGTATGCGTGGCTACACCTTC.

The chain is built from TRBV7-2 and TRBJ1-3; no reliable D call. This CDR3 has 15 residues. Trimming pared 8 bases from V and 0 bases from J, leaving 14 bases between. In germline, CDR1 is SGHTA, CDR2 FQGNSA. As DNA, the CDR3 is TGTGCCAGCTGTGAGGGCGCCTCCTCTGGAAACACCATATATTTT. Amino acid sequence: CASCEGASSGNTIYF.

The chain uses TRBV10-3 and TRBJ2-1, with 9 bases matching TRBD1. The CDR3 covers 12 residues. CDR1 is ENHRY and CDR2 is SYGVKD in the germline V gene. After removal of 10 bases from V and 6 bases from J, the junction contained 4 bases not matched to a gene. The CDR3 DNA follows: TGTGCCACGGGACAGGGAAGCAATGAGCAGTTCTTC. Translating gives CATGQGSNEQFF.

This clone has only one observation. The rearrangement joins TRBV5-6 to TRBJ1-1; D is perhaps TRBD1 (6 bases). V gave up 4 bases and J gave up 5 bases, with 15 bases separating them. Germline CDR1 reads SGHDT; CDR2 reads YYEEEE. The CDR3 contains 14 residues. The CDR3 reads CASSPRGRWTEAFF. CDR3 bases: TGTGCCAGCAGCCCCAGGGGCCGGTGGACTGAAGCTTTCTTT.